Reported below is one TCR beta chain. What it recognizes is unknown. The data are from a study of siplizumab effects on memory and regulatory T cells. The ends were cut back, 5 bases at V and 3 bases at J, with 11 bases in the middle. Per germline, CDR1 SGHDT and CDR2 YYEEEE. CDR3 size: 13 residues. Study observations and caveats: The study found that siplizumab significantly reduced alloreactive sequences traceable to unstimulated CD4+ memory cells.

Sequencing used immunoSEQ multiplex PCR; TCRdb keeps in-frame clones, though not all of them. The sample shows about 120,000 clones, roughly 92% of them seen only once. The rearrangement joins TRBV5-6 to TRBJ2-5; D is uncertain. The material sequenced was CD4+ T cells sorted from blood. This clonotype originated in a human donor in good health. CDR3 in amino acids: CASSLTLKETQYF. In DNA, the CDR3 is TGTGCCAGCAGTCTCACATTGAAAGAGACCCAGTACTTC.